This T cell receptor (beta chain) was sequenced during a study of T-cell reconstitution after alpha-beta-depleted transplantation in children. This CDR3 comprises 16 residues. The germline CDR1 and CDR2 sequences are SSHAT and FNYEAQ (reference sequence). This clonotype was picked up many times. An end of the junction differs from the germline gene, which may be a read error. Using unique molecular identifiers, the investigators prepared the TCRbeta library. TCRdb independently ran MiXCR on the PCR reads; one entry per CDR3 protein. The profile covers 300,000 or so distinct CDR3 sequences, with more than 9% appearing a single time and roughly a tenth taken by the ten largest.

This sequence was found in a human donor who donated a stem cell graft to a child with SCID. Sample: PBMCs from the stem cell graft donor, taken from the stem cell graft. The rearrangement uses TRBV7-7 and TRBJ2-5; the D call may be TRBD1 or TRBD2 (5 bases each). The CDR3 region has the DNA TGTGCTAGCAGCCCCTCGCCGGGGCGCGTACAAGAGACCCAGTACTTC. This translates into CASSPSPGRVQETQYF.